Presented here are 6 T cell receptor beta chains from one specimen sequenced in a study of technical replicates of blood from a handful of donors. Clones were read by immunoSEQ multiplex PCR, and TCRdb kept only the in-frame ones, dropping some. The sample consists of 60,000 to 90,000 clones, 95% to 98% of them appearing once. The specimen was T cells isolated from PBMCs. These receptors were taken from a human donor in good health.

The gene calls are TRBV11-1 and TRBJ1-2, with 8 bases matching TRBD1. CDR3 length: 13 amino acids. V gave up 5 bases and J gave up 4 bases; unmatched junction bases: 3. Germline CDR1 is SGHAT and CDR2 is FQDESV (reference sequence). The CDR3 spells CASSKDRVYGYTF. The CDR3 bases are TGTGCCAGCAGCAAGGACAGGGTCTATGGCTACACCTTC.

The rearrangement uses TRBV29-1 and TRBJ2-1, with D maybe TRBD1 (5 bases). The CDR3 length is 11 residues. Trimming pared 5 bases from V and 5 bases from J, leaving 7 bases between. Germline CDR1 is SQVTM and CDR2 is ANQGSEA. CDR3 DNA sequence: TGCAGCGTTTTACAGGACAATGAGCAGTTCTTC. Translation: CSVLQDNEQFF.

The rearrangement uses TRBV30 and TRBJ1-1, with 10 bases aligning to TRBD1. Germline CDR1 and CDR2: GTSNPN and SVGIG (reference sequence). The CDR3 sequence is 15 residues long. J was trimmed by 6 bases and V by 3 bases; bases with no gene match: 10. The CDR3 loop is CAWRDRDRGLAEAFF. CDR3 sequence (DNA): TGTGCCTGGAGGGACCGTGACAGGGGGCTGGCTGAAGCTTTCTTT.

This clone was found once. DNA for the CDR3: TGTGCCAGCAGGGAGCTCTACGAGCAGTACTTC. Protein sequence: CASRELYEQYF. The chain is built from TRBV6-5 and TRBJ2-7; D gene ambiguous. V was cut by 6 bases and J by 3 bases, with 6 bases left in between. Per the germline V gene, CDR1 is MNHEY and CDR2 is SVGAGI. The CDR3 sequence is 11 residues long.

This clone has a single count. This chain joins TRBV20-1 and TRBJ1-2, with D unresolved. Germline CDR1 and CDR2: DFQATT and SNEGSKA (reference sequence). The CDR3 extends over 11 amino acids. The V end was cut by 7 bases, the J end by 4 bases, with 10 bases between. The CDR3 nucleotides are TGCAGTGTTCAGGCCGGCTATGGCTACACCTTC. Residues: CSVQAGYGYTF.

J is TRBJ1-2 and V is TRBV5-1; D gene ambiguous. Germline V gene data show CDR1 as SGHRS and CDR2 as YFSETQ. The V and J ends lost 4 bases and 2 bases respectively, with 9 bases between them. The CDR3 is 13 amino acids. The chain's CDR3 is CASSPGINYGYTF. DNA for the CDR3: TGCGCCAGCAGCCCCGGTATAAACTATGGCTACACCTTC.